This record looks at one T cell receptor (beta chain) sequence and its context. Germline CDR1 reads SGHRS; CDR2 reads YFSETQ. The CDR3 is made up of 13 amino acids. V was pared by 0 bases and J by 8 bases, with 9 bases between. The data derive from a study of OX40 agonist ivuxolimab in advanced cancers. TCRdb keeps only in-frame clones here, not all; method: immunoSEQ multiplex PCR. The table includes tens of thousands of clones, about four fifths detected once. Sequenced material: CD4+ or CD8+ T cells sorted from blood, taken in a trial of the OX40 agonist ivuxolimab. The source of this sequence is an adult with an advanced solid tumor such as melanoma, head and neck, liver or kidney cancer. The rearrangement joins TRBV5-1 to TRBJ2-1; a weak D match, TRBD2 (6 bases). For the CDR3, the DNA is TGCGCCAGCAGCTTGGACGAGCGGGATGAGCAGTTCTTC. Translation gives CASSLDERDEQFF.